The source of this TCR beta chain is a study of blood T cell repertoires in COVID-19. Background on the study: The samples span acute and convalescent COVID-19 from the United States, Italy and Spain. T cells, B-cell-depleted T cells, or PBMCs provided the cDNA or gDNA that served as material.

Authors' processing steps: Reference gene primers were amplified, and this amplification served to estimate nucleated cell counts. Only in-frame clones appear in the TCRdb table, and some are missing; sequencing was by immunoSEQ multiplex PCR. That table supplies the V and J calls and clone size; D and trimming were determined from the DNA. This repertoire shows tens of thousands of clones, 78% found once; its top ten account for roughly an eighth. This clone appeared a few times. The TCR sequence derives from an elderly man with acute or convalescent COVID-19. Sequenced sample: peripheral blood.

The DNA for the CDR3 is TGTGCCAGTAGTCCAGACAGGGAACCGCCTCGGGATACGCAGTATTTT. This encodes CASSPDREPPRDTQYF. The chain carries TRBV19 and TRBJ2-3; 7 bases map to TRBD1. Germline loops: CDR1 LNHDA, CDR2 SQIVND (reference sequence). The CDR3 covers 16 residues. J gave up 6 bases and V 5 bases, and 14 bases lay outside the gene matches.